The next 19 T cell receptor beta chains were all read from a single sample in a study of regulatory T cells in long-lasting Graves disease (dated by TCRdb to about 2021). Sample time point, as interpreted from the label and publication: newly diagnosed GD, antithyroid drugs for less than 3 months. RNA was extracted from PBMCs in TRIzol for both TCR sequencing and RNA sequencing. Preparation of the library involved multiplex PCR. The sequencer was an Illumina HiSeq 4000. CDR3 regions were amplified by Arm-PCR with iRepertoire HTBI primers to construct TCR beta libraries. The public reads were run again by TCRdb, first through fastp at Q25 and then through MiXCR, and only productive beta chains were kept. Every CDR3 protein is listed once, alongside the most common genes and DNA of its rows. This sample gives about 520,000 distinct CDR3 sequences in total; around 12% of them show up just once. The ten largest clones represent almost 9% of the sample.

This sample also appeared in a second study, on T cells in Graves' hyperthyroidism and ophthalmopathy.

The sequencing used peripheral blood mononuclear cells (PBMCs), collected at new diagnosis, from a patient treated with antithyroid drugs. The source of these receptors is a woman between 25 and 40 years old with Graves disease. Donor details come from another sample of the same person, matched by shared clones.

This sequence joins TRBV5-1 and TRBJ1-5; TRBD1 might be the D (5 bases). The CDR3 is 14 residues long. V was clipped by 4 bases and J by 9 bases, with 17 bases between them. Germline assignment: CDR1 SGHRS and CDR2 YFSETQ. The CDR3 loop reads CASSPGPGGPPQHF. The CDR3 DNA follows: TGCGCCAGCAGCCCGGGGCCCGGAGGACCGCCCCAGCATTTT.

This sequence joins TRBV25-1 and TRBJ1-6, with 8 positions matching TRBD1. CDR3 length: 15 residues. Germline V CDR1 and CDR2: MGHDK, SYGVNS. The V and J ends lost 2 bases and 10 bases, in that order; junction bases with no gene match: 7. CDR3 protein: CASSEEQGDTSPLHF. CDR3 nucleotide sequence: TGTGCCAGCAGTGAAGAACAGGGGGACACATCACCCCTCCACTTT.

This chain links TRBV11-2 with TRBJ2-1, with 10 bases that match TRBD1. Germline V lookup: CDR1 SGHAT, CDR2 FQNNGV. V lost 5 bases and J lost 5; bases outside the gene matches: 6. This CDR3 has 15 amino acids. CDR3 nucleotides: TGTGCCAGCAGCCCGGGACAGGGGAGTCACAATGAGCAGTTCTTC. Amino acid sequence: CASSPGQGSHNEQFF.

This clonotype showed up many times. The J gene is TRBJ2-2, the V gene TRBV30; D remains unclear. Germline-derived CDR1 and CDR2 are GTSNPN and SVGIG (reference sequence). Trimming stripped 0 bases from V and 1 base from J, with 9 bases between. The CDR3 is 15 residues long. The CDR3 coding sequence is TGTGCCTGGAGTGTGGCGGTCCTGAACACCGGGGAGCTGTTTTTT. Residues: CAWSVAVLNTGELFF. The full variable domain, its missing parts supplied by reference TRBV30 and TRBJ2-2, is SQTIHQWPATLVQPVGSPLSLECTVEGTSNPNLYWYRQAAGRGLQLLFYSVGIGQISSEVPQNLSASRPQDRQFILSSKKLLLSDSGFYLCAWSVAVLNTGELFFGEGSRLTVL.

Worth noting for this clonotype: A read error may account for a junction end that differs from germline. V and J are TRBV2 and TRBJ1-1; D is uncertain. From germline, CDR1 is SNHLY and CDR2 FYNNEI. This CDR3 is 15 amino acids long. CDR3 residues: CATSDSRAGIAEAYF. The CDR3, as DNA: TGTGCCACCAGTGATTCGAGGGCCGGGATCGCTGAAGCTTACTTT.

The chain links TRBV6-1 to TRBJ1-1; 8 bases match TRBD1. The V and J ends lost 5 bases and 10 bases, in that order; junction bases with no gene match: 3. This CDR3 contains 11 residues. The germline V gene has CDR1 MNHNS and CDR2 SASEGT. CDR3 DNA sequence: TGTGCCAGCAGTAACAGGGGGGGAGCTTTCTTT. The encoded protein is CASSNRGGAFF.

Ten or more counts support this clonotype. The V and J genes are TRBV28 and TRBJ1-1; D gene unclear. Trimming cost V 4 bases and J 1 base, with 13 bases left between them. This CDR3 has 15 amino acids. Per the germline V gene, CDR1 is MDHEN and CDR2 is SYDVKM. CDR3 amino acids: CASSSPTQGNTEAFF. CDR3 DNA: TGTGCCAGCAGTTCGCCAACACAAGGGAACACTGAAGCTTTCTTT.

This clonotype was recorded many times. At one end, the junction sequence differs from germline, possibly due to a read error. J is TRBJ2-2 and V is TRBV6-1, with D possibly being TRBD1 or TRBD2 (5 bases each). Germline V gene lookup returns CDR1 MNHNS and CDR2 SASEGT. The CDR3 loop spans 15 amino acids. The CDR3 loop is CASSEGTVNTGELFF. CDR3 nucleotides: TGCGCCAGCAGTGAAGGGACGGTGAACACCGGGGAGCTGTTTTTT.

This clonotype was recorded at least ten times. CDR3 loop: CASSLVGRGQETQYF. In DNA, the CDR3 is TGTGCCAGCAGCTTAGTCGGCAGGGGTCAAGAGACCCAGTACTTC. The chain joins TRBV11-2 to TRBJ2-5, with D perhaps matching TRBD1 (6 bases). Trimming removed 1 base at V and 2 bases at J, with 11 bases between. Per germline, CDR1 SGHAT and CDR2 FQNNGV. There are 15 residues in the CDR3.

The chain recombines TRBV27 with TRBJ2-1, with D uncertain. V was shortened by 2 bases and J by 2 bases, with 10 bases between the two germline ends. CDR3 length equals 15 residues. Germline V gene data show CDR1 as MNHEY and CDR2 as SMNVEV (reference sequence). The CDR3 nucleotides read TGTGCCAGCAGTTTAGAAGTTGGGGCCTACAATGAGCAGTTCTTC. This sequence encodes CASSLEVGAYNEQFF.

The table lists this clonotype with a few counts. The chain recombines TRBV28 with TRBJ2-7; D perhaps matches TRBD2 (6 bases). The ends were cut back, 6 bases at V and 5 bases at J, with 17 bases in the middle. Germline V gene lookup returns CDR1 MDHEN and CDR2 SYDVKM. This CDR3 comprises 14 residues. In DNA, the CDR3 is TGTGCCAGCAGCGGACCCGGGGGTTCACACGAGCAGTACTTC. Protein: CASSGPGGSHEQYF.

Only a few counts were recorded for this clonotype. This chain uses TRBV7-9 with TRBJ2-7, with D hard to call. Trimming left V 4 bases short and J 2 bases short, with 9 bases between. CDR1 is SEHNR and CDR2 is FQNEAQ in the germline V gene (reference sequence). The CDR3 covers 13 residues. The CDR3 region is CASSSPGAYEQYF. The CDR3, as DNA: TGTGCCAGCAGCTCTCCCGGAGCCTACGAGCAGTACTTC.

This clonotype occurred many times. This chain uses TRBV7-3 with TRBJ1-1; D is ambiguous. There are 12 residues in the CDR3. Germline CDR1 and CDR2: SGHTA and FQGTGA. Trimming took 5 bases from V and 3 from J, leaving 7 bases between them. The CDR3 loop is CASSRLHTEAFF. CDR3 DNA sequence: TGTGCCAGCAGCCGCCTCCACACTGAAGCTTTCTTT.

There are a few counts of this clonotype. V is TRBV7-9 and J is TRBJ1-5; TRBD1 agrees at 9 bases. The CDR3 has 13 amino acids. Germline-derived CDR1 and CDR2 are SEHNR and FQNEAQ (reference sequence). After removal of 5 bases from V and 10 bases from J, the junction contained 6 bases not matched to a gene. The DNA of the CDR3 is TGTGCCAGCAGCGCGACAGGGGGGGAACCCCAGCATTTT. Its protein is CASSATGGEPQHF.

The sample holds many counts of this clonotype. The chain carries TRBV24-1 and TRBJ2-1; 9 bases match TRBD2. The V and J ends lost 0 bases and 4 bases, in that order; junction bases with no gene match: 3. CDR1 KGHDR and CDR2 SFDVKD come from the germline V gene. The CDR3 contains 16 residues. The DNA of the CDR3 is TGTGCCACCAGTGATTTGCCCCTAGCGGGATACAATGAGCAGTTCTTC. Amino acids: CATSDLPLAGYNEQFF.

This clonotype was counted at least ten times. This CDR3 is CASSYTPGSSEEAYGYTF. CDR3 bases: TGTGCCAGCAGTTACACCCCCGGGTCCTCCGAGGAGGCTTATGGCTACACCTTC. The genes are TRBV6-5 and TRBJ1-2; D is uncertain. Germline loops: CDR1 MNHEY, CDR2 SVGAGI. Trimming removed 2 bases from V and 5 bases from J, with 24 bases in between. The CDR3 is made up of 18 amino acids.

The CDR3 DNA reads as TGTGCCAGCAGTTTTCGACTAGCGGGAGAGTATTATGAGCAGTTCTTC. This encodes CASSFRLAGEYYEQFF. V usage is TRBV6-5 and J usage is TRBJ2-1; TRBD2 agrees at 12 bases. Germline CDR1 reads MNHEY; CDR2 reads SVGAGI. V was pared by 4 bases and J by 8 bases, with 9 bases of the junction left unmatched. The length of the CDR3 is 16 residues.

The chain's CDR3 is CASSRALGTYNEQFF. The CDR3 region has the DNA TGTGCCAGCAGCCGCGCACTAGGGACCTACAATGAGCAGTTCTTC. This sequence joins TRBV11-2 and TRBJ2-1; possible D gene TRBD2, 5 bases. V was shortened by 5 bases and J by 2 bases, with 13 bases between the two germline ends. CDR3 length: 15 residues. CDR1 and CDR2 (germline): SGHAT, FQNNGV.

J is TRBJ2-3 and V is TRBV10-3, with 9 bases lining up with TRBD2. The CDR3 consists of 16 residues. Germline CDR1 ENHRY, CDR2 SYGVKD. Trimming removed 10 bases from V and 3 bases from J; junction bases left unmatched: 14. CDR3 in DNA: TGTGCCAGCAGCCGGGGGACTAGCAGACTAACAGATACGCAGTATTTT. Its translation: CASSRGTSRLTDTQYF.